The 16 T cell receptor beta chains listed next were all sequenced from one sample in a study of blood T cell repertoires in COVID-19. Repertoires were generated with immunoSEQ multiplex PCR, while TCRdb's copy carries only in-frame clones and drops some. In the table there are about 250,000 clones, around 85% of which are singletons. The sample taken for sequencing was peripheral blood. The receptor set was obtained from a man older than 75 with acute or convalescent COVID-19.

This clone was detected only once. J is TRBJ2-5 and V is TRBV7-9; 10 nucleotides align to TRBD2. Germline CDR1 SEHNR, CDR2 FQNEAQ (reference sequence). The CDR3 covers 15 residues. The V segment lost 4 bases and the J segment 4 bases; nucleotides outside the gene matches: 6. In DNA form, the CDR3 reads TGTGCCAGCAGCTCTCCTAGCGGGAGCCGAGAGACCCAGTACTTC. Translated: CASSSPSGSRETQYF.

The V gene is TRBV11-2, the J gene TRBJ1-1; 8 nucleotides agree with TRBD1. CDR3 size: 16 residues. The germline CDR1 and CDR2 sequences are SGHAT and FQNNGV. Germline trimming cut 1 base from V and 4 bases from J; bases unmatched to any gene: 8. The CDR3 region has the DNA TGTGCCAGCAGCTTAGTTCAGGGGGCTAGTAGCACTGAAGCTTTCTTT. It encodes CASSLVQGASSTEAFF.

V and J are TRBV5-1 and TRBJ2-3; 14 nucleotides match TRBD2. V lost 0 bases, J lost 0 bases, and 6 bases stayed unmatched. Germline CDR1 reads SGHRS; CDR2 reads YFSETQ. This CDR3 region has 19 residues. For the CDR3, the DNA is TGCGCCAGCAGCTTGGCCGGGACTAGCGGGGGTGCTAGCACAGATACGCAGTATTTT. Its protein is CASSLAGTSGGASTDTQYF. The whole variable domain, filled in from reference TRBV5-1 and TRBJ2-3, reads KAGVTQTPRYLIKTRGQQVTLSCSPISGHRSVSWYQQTPGQGLQFLFEYFSETQRNKGNFPGRFSGRQFSNSRSEMNVSTLELGDSALYLCASSLAGTSGGASTDTQYFGPGTRLTVL.

The chain links TRBV18 to TRBJ1-2; D is ambiguous. The CDR3 runs to 16 residues. Germline V gene data show CDR1 as KGHSH and CDR2 as LQKENI. Trimming took 2 bases from V and 6 from J, leaving 19 bases between them. CDR3 amino acids: CASSPTPDQPQDGYTF. In DNA form, the CDR3 reads TGTGCCAGCTCACCAACCCCGGATCAGCCTCAGGATGGCTACACCTTC.

V usage is TRBV7-2 and J usage is TRBJ1-1; TRBD1 aligns across 7 bases. Germline loops: CDR1 SGHTA, CDR2 FQGNSA. Trimming took 5 bases from V and 0 from J; bases not matched to a gene: 12. This CDR3 region has 17 residues. This CDR3 is CASSGRDRTFMNTEAFF. In DNA form, the CDR3 reads TGTGCCAGCAGCGGACGGGACAGAACTTTCATGAACACTGAAGCTTTCTTT.

The J gene is TRBJ1-5, the V gene TRBV2; D uncertain. Germline CDR1 and CDR2: SNHLY and FYNNEI. The germline V and J ends were trimmed by 4 bases and 0 bases, with 7 bases remaining between them. This CDR3 has 14 amino acids. The CDR3 nucleotides read TGTGCCAGCAGTGGACTTAATAGCAATCAGCCCCAGCATTTT. Translated, it gives CASSGLNSNQPQHF.

The chain has TRBV24-1 and TRBJ2-5; 13 bases are a match to TRBD2. The CDR3 runs to 17 residues. V lost 3 bases, J lost 5 bases, and 8 bases stayed unmatched. CDR1 and CDR2 (germline): KGHDR, SFDVKD. The CDR3 here is CATSDRRLAGGGETQYF. The CDR3 nucleotides are TGTGCCACCAGTGATCGCCGACTAGCGGGAGGCGGGGAGACCCAGTACTTC.

The chain carries TRBV9 and TRBJ1-2, with D possibly matching TRBD1 (6 bases). CDR1 and CDR2 from the germline V gene are SGDLS and YYNGEE. Trimming left V 0 bases short and J 2 bases short, with 8 bases between. The CDR3 covers 14 residues. The CDR3 DNA is TGTGCCAGCAGCGTAGAAAGGGGGAACTATGGCTACACCTTC. Protein product: CASSVERGNYGYTF.

The chain has TRBV5-1 and TRBJ2-7, with TRBD1 identical over 11 bases. Germline values: CDR1 SGHRS, CDR2 YFSETQ. This CDR3 is 16 amino acids long. The trim removed 0 bases at V and 3 bases at J, leaving 5 bases unmatched. CDR3: CASSLGAGTGGYEQYF. CDR3 coding DNA: TGCGCCAGCAGCTTGGGGGCCGGGACAGGGGGCTACGAGCAGTACTTC.

This sequence joins TRBV5-1 and TRBJ1-4; D is perhaps TRBD1 (6 bases). In germline, CDR1 is SGHRS, CDR2 YFSETQ. The CDR3 loop spans 13 amino acids. Trimming took 5 bases from V and 8 from J, leaving 13 bases between them. CDR3 region: CASRATGREKLFF. The CDR3 DNA reads as TGCGCCAGCAGGGCTACAGGGCGGGAAAAACTGTTTTTT.

This clone was picked up one time. The chain combines TRBV6-5 with TRBJ1-4, with no clear D. This CDR3 has 14 residues. Germline V gives CDR1 MNHEY, CDR2 SVGAGI. Trimming left V 0 bases short and J 7 bases short, with 9 bases between. DNA for the CDR3: TGTGCCAGCAGTTACTCGGGCAGTCTTGAAAAACTGTTTTTT. As protein: CASSYSGSLEKLFF.

This chain's CDR3 is CAWSAPPGLAIDEQFF. The CDR3 region has the DNA TGTGCCTGGAGTGCGCCCCCGGGACTAGCGATCGATGAGCAGTTCTTC. The chain links TRBV30 to TRBJ2-1; 10 nucleotides agree with TRBD2. V was clipped by 1 base and J by 8 bases; unmatched bases: 11. The CDR3 covers 16 residues. Germline V gene lookup returns CDR1 GTSNPN and CDR2 SVGIG (reference sequence).

The table lists this clone with a count of one. The chain joins TRBV19 to TRBJ2-3, with 9 bases lining up with TRBD2. The CDR3 extends over 14 amino acids. Germline values: CDR1 LNHDA, CDR2 SQIVND (reference sequence). Trimming cost V 7 bases and J 0 bases; bases outside gene matches: 2. The CDR3 is CASTLAGSTDTQYF. CDR3 nucleotides: TGTGCCAGTACCCTAGCGGGGAGCACAGATACGCAGTATTTT.

This chain links TRBV7-9 with TRBJ1-2; D is undetermined. CDR3 length: 13 amino acids. V was cut by 5 bases and J by 8 bases, with 15 bases left in between. CDR1 SEHNR and CDR2 FQNEAQ come from the germline V gene (reference sequence). The CDR3 is CASSQVPMQGYTF. The CDR3 bases are TGTGCCAGCAGCCAGGTCCCTATGCAGGGCTACACCTTC.

The V and J genes are TRBV5-6 and TRBJ2-7, with TRBD1 matching over 8 bases. Trimming took 4 bases from V and 7 from J; bases not matched to a gene: 7. This CDR3 spans 13 amino acids. Germline V gene lookup returns CDR1 SGHDT and CDR2 YYEEEE. The CDR3 loop reads CASSRDRFGEQYF. DNA of the CDR3: TGTGCCAGCAGCCGGGACAGGTTCGGGGAGCAGTACTTC.

The chain uses TRBV12-5 and TRBJ2-1; 14 positions match TRBD2. CDR1 is LGHNT, CDR2 FRNRAP, per germline. This CDR3 is built from 23 residues. Germline trimming cut 3 bases from V and 0 bases from J; bases unmatched to any gene: 19. The CDR3 loop is CASGFFSGEGTSGGFSSYNEQFF. The CDR3, as DNA: TGTGCTAGTGGTTTCTTCTCAGGGGAAGGGACTAGCGGGGGTTTTAGCTCCTACAATGAGCAGTTCTTC.